The subject of this entry is one T cell receptor (beta chain). The antigen it binds to is not known. No much larger clonotype is one base removed from it; base qualities were not supplied. The germline V and J ends show losses of 4 bases and 4 bases respectively, and no gene match explains 6 bases of the junction. CDR1 SGHRS and CDR2 YFSETQ are derived from the germline V gene. Including the terminal cysteine and phenylalanine, the CDR3 comprises 15 residues. Only the CDR3 part of the read is kept: 45 bases, read in frame from the first base. The data stem from a study of blood T cell repertoires in COVID-19 (dated by TCRdb to between 2020 and 2021). Background on the whole study: Samples covering the acute and convalescent phases of COVID-19 were provided by collaborators in the United States, Italy and Spain. The dataset comprised deeply sampled blood TCRbeta repertoires from subjects exposed to, actively infected with, or recovered from COVID-19. A freely available public database, intended as a resource for researchers studying the immune response to SARS-CoV-2, is where the repertoires were released. The material from the prospective study consisted of cDNA or gDNA derived from T cells, B-cell-depleted T cells, or PBMCs. Sample metadata almost always included a de-identified subject ID, COVID-19 status, age in years and sex. Where available, HLA class I and class II types were taken from metadata supplied by the sample provider and were not determined by assay-based typing. Samples came from the ongoing ImmuneRACE study (first 160 participants) plus 1,254 subjects from 6 global collaborators.

The immunoSEQ Assay, a bias-controlled multiplex PCR, was used to amplify TCRbeta CDR3 regions from genomic DNA. The paper's processing steps were these. Nucleated cell counts per sample were estimated from amplification of reference gene primers within the assay. To quantify the absolute abundance of each unique TCRbeta CDR3 rearrangement, sequence reads were collapsed and filtered. For each sample, productive Simpson clonality was calculated by taking the square root of Simpson's diversity index across productive rearrangements. The table was pulled from immuneACCESS by TCRdb, which kept in-frame rearrangements only. Such tables lose some clones; where checked, under half of the loss comes from unresolved V genes, and the rest has no known cause. The V and J calls and clone size come from that table; D and trimming were worked out from the DNA. Recorded for this sample are about 180,000 clones; around 77% of them occurred a single time. Around 6.3% of the sample is in the top ten clones.

Study-wide conclusions, independent of this receptor: The amount of clinical and demographic metadata varied by source and participant and was provided uncurated.

Whole blood was collected in K2EDTA tubes by collaborating institutions according to the institutions' own protocols. For TCRbeta analysis, collaborators shipped samples as frozen whole blood, isolated PBMCs, or DNA extracted from either of those sample types. The source is a man in his 70s with active or convalescent COVID-19. The chain is made from TRBV5-1 and TRBJ1-1, and 11 junction bases match TRBD1. The material sequenced was peripheral blood. CDR3 loop: CASSPPGTGGTEAFF. The DNA sequence reads TGCGCCAGCAGCCCGCCCGGGACAGGGGGCACTGAAGCTTTCTTT. The variable domain in full, with residues beyond the CDR3 obtained from the reference TRBV5-1 and TRBJ1-1 genes, is KAGVTQTPRYLIKTRGQQVTLSCSPISGHRSVSWYQQTPGQGLQFLFEYFSETQRNKGNFPGRFSGRQFSNSRSEMNVSTLELGDSALYLCASSPPGTGGTEAFFGQGTRLTVV.